This T cell receptor (beta chain) emerged from a study of blood T cell repertoires in COVID-19. Background on the study: The analysed material was cDNA or gDNA that came from T cells, B-cell-depleted T cells, or PBMCs.

V shed 0 bases and J 8 bases; nucleotides not matched to a gene: 9. CDR1 and CDR2 (germline): SGHRS, YFSETQ. The CDR3 contains 17 residues. Participants' reported clinical history set cohort assignment. Libraries were prepared by immunoSEQ multiplex PCR; TCRdb keeps only in-frame clonotypes and omits some of them. This sample has under 200,000 clones, with about 80% found just once. Specimen: PBMCs or T cells enriched from blood (not recorded which). V is TRBV5-1 and J is TRBJ2-1, with 12 nucleotides matching TRBD2. The receptor was derived from a man over 45 who had recovered from COVID-19. As DNA, the CDR3 is TGCGCCAGCAGCTTGGAGCCTAGCGGGGGGGCTGCCGATGAGCAGTTCTTC. Its protein is CASSLEPSGGAADEQFF.